This T cell receptor (beta chain) appears in the sequencing data of a study of blood T cell repertoires in COVID-19. Study information: Researchers got acute and convalescent COVID-19 samples from the United States, Italy and Spain. The analysed material was cDNA or gDNA that came from T cells, B-cell-depleted T cells, or PBMCs.

This CDR3 has 14 amino acids. Germline values: CDR1 SGHRS, CDR2 YFSETQ. With 4 bases removed from V and 1 base from J, the gap between germline ends came to 11 bases. There are a few counts of this clone. In the source study's methods: It was from reference gene primer amplification that nucleated cell counts were estimated. Produced via immunoSEQ multiplex PCR; TCRdb's table is partial and in-frame only. The DNA gave D and trimming, while V, J and clone size come from that table. The data hold 150,000 to 200,000 clones, with 80% to 90% observed a single time. The sequence came from a man in his fifties or sixties with acute or convalescent COVID-19. Material: peripheral blood. The gene calls are TRBV5-1 and TRBJ1-1; D gene ambiguous. CDR3 residues: CASSGTVGNTEAFF. CDR3 in DNA: TGCGCCAGCAGCGGTACAGTCGGGAACACTGAAGCTTTCTTT.